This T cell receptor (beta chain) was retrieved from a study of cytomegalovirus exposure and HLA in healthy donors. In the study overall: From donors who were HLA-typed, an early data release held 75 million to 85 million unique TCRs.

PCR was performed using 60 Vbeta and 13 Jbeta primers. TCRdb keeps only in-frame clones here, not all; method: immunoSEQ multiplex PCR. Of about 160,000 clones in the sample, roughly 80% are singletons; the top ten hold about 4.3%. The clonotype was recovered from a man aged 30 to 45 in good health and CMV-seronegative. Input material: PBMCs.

DNA of the CDR3: TGTGCCAGCAGTGACCTGCACGGGAGTCAGCCCCAGCATTTT. Translating gives CASSDLHGSQPQHF. The chain uses TRBV2 and TRBJ1-5; D not resolved. V lost 3 bases and J 6 bases, leaving 12 bases between the germline ends. The germline V gene encodes CDR1 SNHLY and CDR2 FYNNEI. CDR3 length: 14 amino acids.